This T cell receptor (beta chain) is drawn from a study of T cells in localized non-small cell lung cancer. The method was immunoSEQ multiplex PCR; TCRdb's version includes in-frame clones alone and lacks a portion of them. The sample records 9,400 or so clones, approximately 89% being singletons. The receptor comes from a female donor of 60 years or more with stage II squamous cell lung carcinoma. The sequences come from peripheral blood, collected before any cancer treatment.

In nucleotides, the CDR3 is TGTGCCAGCAGTCCCCTGGGGGGCGAAAAACTGTTTTTT. Encoded protein: CASSPLGGEKLFF. This chain links TRBV6-5 with TRBJ1-4, with D perhaps TRBD1 (6 bases). The CDR3 loop spans 13 amino acids. CDR1 and CDR2 (germline): MNHEY, SVGAGI. The V gene lost 5 bases and the J gene lost 8 bases, with 12 bases spanning the gap.